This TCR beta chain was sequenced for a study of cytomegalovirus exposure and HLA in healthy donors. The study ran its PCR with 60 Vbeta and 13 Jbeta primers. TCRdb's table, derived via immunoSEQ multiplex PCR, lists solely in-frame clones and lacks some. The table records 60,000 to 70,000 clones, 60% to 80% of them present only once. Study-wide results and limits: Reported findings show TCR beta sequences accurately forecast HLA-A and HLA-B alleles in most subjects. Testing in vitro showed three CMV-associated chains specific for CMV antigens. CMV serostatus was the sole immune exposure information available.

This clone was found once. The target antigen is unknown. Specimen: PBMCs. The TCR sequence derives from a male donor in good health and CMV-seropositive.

CDR3 in DNA: TGTGCCAGTAGTAGAAGAAGGGAGGGCACCGGGGAGCTGTTTTTT. Encoded protein: CASSRRREGTGELFF. V and J are TRBV19 and TRBJ2-2; TRBD2 matches 7 bases. CDR1 and CDR2 (germline): LNHDA, SQIVND (reference sequence). This CDR3 has 15 amino acids. The V gene end was trimmed by 4 bases and the J gene end by 4 bases; junction bases not matched to a gene: 6.